This T cell receptor (beta chain) was captured by sequencing in a study of response to subunit inactivated influenza vaccine. Whole-study findings and limits: It was suggested by the authors that few new T cells are recruited by each seasonal influenza vaccination.

With 1 base removed from V and 1 base from J, the gap between germline ends came to 7 bases. Germline CDR1 reads LGHDT; CDR2 reads YNNKEL (reference sequence). This CDR3 is built from 15 residues. On this clonotype: What it binds is not known.

Each CDR3 protein gets one entry after TCRdb re-called the RT-PCR reads with MiXCR. The table records more than 200,000 distinct CDR3 sequences, 12% of them present only once. The TCR comes from a man aged 45-60 years who received an inactivated influenza vaccine. V and J are TRBV3-1 and TRBJ2-2, with a possible D match to TRBD2 (5 bases). The sequencing here drew on non-naive T cells sorted from PBMCs, taken around two weeks before vaccination. In DNA form, the CDR3 reads TGTGCCAGCAGCCAAGCCGGGATGAACACCGGGGAGCTGTTTTTT. This sequence encodes CASSQAGMNTGELFF.